This T cell receptor beta chain was found in a study of blood T cells in healthy people across ages. General observations from the study: In these data, TCR beta diversity tracked strongly with naive T cell percentage. Not knowing donor CMV status may have confounded expanded clonotype changes.

Worth noting for this clonotype: Its matching antigen is unknown.

A minimum of 7 million PBMCs was isolated per sample. A second about 7 to 11 cycle PCR used barcoded and J-beta primers. TCRdb re-called the 5' RACE reads through MiXCR, storing one row per CDR3 protein. The profile shows 890,000 or so distinct CDR3 sequences, around 62% of them singletons. The CDR3 has 15 residues. The V gene's germline CDR1 is MNHEY and CDR2 SMNVEV (reference sequence). V was shortened by 1 base and J by 1 base, with 11 bases between the two germline ends. The rearrangement links TRBV27 to TRBJ2-7; no clear D gene. The sample consisted of blood. The TCR was taken from a man younger than 40 in good health. The CDR3 coding sequence is TGTGCCAGCAGTTTATGGGCAGAGAAATCCTACGAGCAGTACTTC. Translated: CASSLWAEKSYEQYF.